This entry concerns a single T cell receptor (beta chain). Its antigen is undetermined. V gave up 0 bases and J gave up 2 bases; unmatched junction bases: 8. The CDR3 is 19 residues long. Germline loops: CDR1 SGHVS, CDR2 FQNEAQ. A second PCR, run for about 6 to 11 cycles, used a sample-barcoded 5' primer plus a J-beta primer mix. From the 5' RACE reads, TCRdb called clonotypes with MiXCR, one entry per CDR3 protein. The sample gives some 760,000 distinct CDR3 sequences, roughly 25% of which show up once; more than 8% is in the top ten. The entry originates in a study of blood T cells in healthy people across ages. General study points: Unsorted PBMC material precluded a definitive naive versus antigen-experienced comparison.

The sample also formed part of further work on T cells of mothers and their children. In that study: The study recruited a few healthy Caucasian mothers and their six children as donors.

J is TRBJ2-3 and V is TRBV7-8, with TRBD2 identical over 13 bases. The sequencing sample was made of blood. The TCR originated in a boy aged 5 to 17 in good health. The CDR3 bases are TGTGCCAGCAGCTTAGCGGTCCGGACTAGCGGGGGCCCCACAGATACGCAGTATTTT. Its translation: CASSLAVRTSGGPTDTQYF.